The T cell receptor beta chain described here comes from a study of beta chain features in type 1 diabetes. In the study overall: No age, gender or cell yield differences were seen between patients and healthy donors.

The V gene's germline CDR1 is SGHRS and CDR2 YFSETQ. Trimming cost V 0 bases and J 4 bases; bases outside gene matches: 7. The CDR3 has 15 amino acids. Study-wide results and limits: In all four CD4+ subsets, TCRB CDR3 length was significantly, moderately reduced in type 1 diabetes.

Expressed TCRB transcripts were sequenced, since all the RNA that had been isolated was reverse transcribed. Assay: immunoSEQ multiplex PCR; the TCRdb copy retains only in-frame clones and omits some. The repertoire holds 240,000 or so clones, with about 15% as singletons. Every participating donor gave one draw, a heparinised blood sample averaging about 110 mL. Isolation of CD4+ naive, central memory, regulatory and stem cell-like memory cells was achieved by sorting via CD45RO/CCR7/CD25/CD127/CD95/CD27. All of the sorted populations showed purity greater than 98%. About this clone: Antigen specificity is unknown.

What was sequenced was naive CD4+ T cells from blood. The clonotype comes from a man aged 25-40 years with type 1 diabetes. This rearrangement joins TRBV5-1 to TRBJ2-7, with 7 bases aligning to TRBD2. The CDR3 loop is CASSLAGSGTYEQYF. In DNA, the CDR3 is TGCGCCAGCAGCTTGGCCGGGAGCGGGACGTACGAGCAGTACTTC.